This TCR beta chain was profiled in a study of PD-1 blockade in classical Hodgkin lymphoma. V was pared by 6 bases and J by 4 bases, with 19 bases between. CDR1 and CDR2 from the germline V gene are KGHSH and LQKENI. This CDR3 contains 16 residues. Profiling relied on immunoSEQ multiplex PCR, and the TCRdb table lists in-frame clones only, not all of them. The sample has tens of thousands of clones; about three quarters are singletons. Time point given: cycle 4 day 1 (C4D1), after five to seven weeks of nivolumab. Brentuximab vedotin exposure varied, and every patient relapsed after autologous stem cell transplantation. The study's findings and limits: Newly diagnosed patients reportedly trailed healthy donors in baseline TCR diversity.

With regard to this clone: Its antigen is unknown.

V gene TRBV18 combines with J gene TRBJ1-3; D ambiguous. This receptor was taken from a human donor with classical Hodgkin lymphoma. The sample in question was peripheral blood mononuclear cells (PBMCs), obtained before the fourth cycle of nivolumab. The CDR3 region is CASSQDWLRSGNTIYF. The CDR3, as DNA: TGTGCCAGCTCTCAAGACTGGCTCCGATCGGGAAACACCATATATTTT.